The 15 T cell receptor beta chains in this list originate from one sample, sequenced in a study of CD8+ T cells in alopecia areata (dated by TCRdb to 2017 to 2018). The library was produced with the immunoSEQ multiplex PCR assay. To provide template for TCR sequencing, every sample had RNA extracted and reverse transcribed into cDNA. This is the immuneACCESS table as TCRdb keeps it, with only in-frame sequences that have V and J called. A part of the clones is gone; compared with another copy, unresolved V genes explain less than half, and the rest is unexplained. The sample contains 150,000 to 200,000 clones, 65% of them found a single time. About 0.94% of the sample is held by the ten biggest clonotypes. Read against the paper, the sample's time point label means: about 4 weeks on oral tofacitinib. Read against the paper, the sample's treatment or condition label means: oral pan-JAK inhibitor, 5-10 mg twice daily.

The material was CD4+ T cells sorted from blood, obtained at week 4, from a patient treated with tofacitinib. These receptors were collected from a human donor with alopecia areata.

This chain joins TRBV18 and TRBJ2-1; 9 bases line up with TRBD2. Germline V gene data show CDR1 as KGHSH and CDR2 as LQKENI. The CDR3 runs 16 residues. The V segment lost 3 bases and the J segment 4 bases; nucleotides outside the gene matches: 7. CDR3 sequence (DNA): TGTGCCAGCTCACCGCGACCTAGCGGGGATTACAATGAGCAGTTCTTC. It is translated as CASSPRPSGDYNEQFF.

The genes are TRBV15 and TRBJ2-1, with D possibly TRBD1 on 6 matching bases. In germline, CDR1 is LNHNV, CDR2 YYDKDF (reference sequence). The CDR3 runs to 14 residues. V gave up 4 bases and J gave up 5 bases, with 12 bases separating them. The CDR3 is CATSTGQIDNEQFF. CDR3 sequence (DNA): TGTGCCACCAGCACCGGACAGATTGACAATGAGCAGTTCTTC.

This chain links TRBV10-3 with TRBJ2-5; D uncertain. Deletions cut 0 bases from V and 3 bases from J, with 2 bases between. The germline gives CDR1 ENHRY, CDR2 SYGVKD. The CDR3 sequence is 12 residues long. The CDR3 nucleotides are TGTGCCATCAGTGAGTCAGAAGAGACCCAGTACTTC. Encoded protein: CAISESEETQYF.

The genes are TRBV9 and TRBJ2-3, with TRBD2 identical over 8 bases. Trimming at V came to 4 bases and at J to 1 base, leaving 17 bases not matched to a gene. CDR1 is SGDLS, CDR2 YYNGEE, per germline. This CDR3 is 19 amino acids long. The CDR3 sequence: CASSPPGGPLSGGTDTQYF. The CDR3 nucleotides read TGTGCCAGCAGCCCGCCCGGTGGGCCTCTTAGCGGGGGCACAGATACGCAGTATTTT.

This rearrangement joins TRBV29-1 to TRBJ2-2; a possible D gene is TRBD2 (5 bases). This CDR3 is 12 amino acids long. Germline assignment: CDR1 SQVTM and CDR2 ANQGSEA. V was trimmed by 7 bases and J by 2 bases, leaving 8 bases between them. The CDR3 region is CSGRSNTGELFF. The DNA of the CDR3 is TGCAGCGGGAGGAGCAACACCGGGGAGCTGTTTTTT.

The chain recombines TRBV7-9 with TRBJ1-1, with 8 bases identical to TRBD1. The CDR3 is made up of 14 amino acids. Germline V lookup: CDR1 SEHNR, CDR2 FQNEAQ (reference sequence). J lost 4 bases, V lost 3 bases, and 4 bases had no gene match. This CDR3 is CASSFTGGTTEAFF. The CDR3 DNA is TGTGCCAGCAGCTTCACAGGGGGGACCACTGAAGCTTTCTTT.

The rearrangement uses TRBV29-1 and TRBJ1-5; D uncertain. Trimming stripped 1 base from V and 7 bases from J, with 11 bases between. The CDR3 contains 13 residues. The V gene's germline CDR1 is SQVTM and CDR2 ANQGSEA. Here the CDR3 reads CSVEVGLGQPQHF. For the CDR3, the DNA is TGCAGCGTTGAAGTAGGGTTGGGGCAGCCCCAGCATTTT.

The gene calls are TRBV30 and TRBJ2-5; 8 bases are shared with TRBD1. This CDR3 region has 15 residues. The V segment lost 0 bases and the J segment 4 bases; nucleotides outside the gene matches: 7. Germline V gene data show CDR1 as GTSNPN and CDR2 as SVGIG (reference sequence). The CDR3 spells CAWSVRDRSRETQYF. The CDR3 DNA reads as TGTGCCTGGAGTGTCCGGGACAGGTCACGAGAGACCCAGTACTTC.

V is TRBV4-1 and J is TRBJ2-1; tentatively, D is TRBD2 (6 bases). The CDR3 sequence is 17 residues long. V lost 1 base to trimming and J lost 2 bases, with 15 bases between them. Germline CDR1 MGHRA, CDR2 YSYEKL. The CDR3 coding sequence is TGCGCCAGCAGCCAAGTATTAGTAGCGGCTACCTACAATGAGCAGTTCTTC. It translates to CASSQVLVAATYNEQFF.

This clone was counted between two and nine times. The chain has TRBV18 and TRBJ1-3, with 7 bases lining up with TRBD1. This CDR3 is built from 15 residues. Trimming cost V 6 bases and J 0 bases; bases outside gene matches: 5. Germline values: CDR1 KGHSH, CDR2 LQKENI. The CDR3 DNA reads as TGTGCCAGCTCCCCCAGGGGGGGCTCTGGAAACACCATATATTTT. Amino acids: CASSPRGGSGNTIYF.

The chain links TRBV4-2 to TRBJ1-2; weak D call: TRBD1 (5 bases). V was pared by 2 bases and J by 3 bases, with 7 bases between. There are 13 residues in the CDR3. Germline-derived CDR1 and CDR2 are LGHNA and YNFKEQ. As DNA, the CDR3 is TGTGCCAGCAGCCAAAGCAGGGACTATGGCTACACCTTC. Protein product: CASSQSRDYGYTF.

The rearrangement joins TRBV5-1 to TRBJ2-7, with 9 bases lining up with TRBD1. Germline V gene sequence: CDR1 SGHRS, CDR2 YFSETQ. J was trimmed by 5 bases and V by 4 bases; bases with no gene match: 7. There are 14 residues in the CDR3. The CDR3 DNA follows: TGCGCCAGCAGCCAGGACAGGGGTTCCCACGAGCAGTACTTC. Protein sequence: CASSQDRGSHEQYF.

The chain joins TRBV5-6 to TRBJ2-3; 11 bases align to TRBD2. The CDR3 totals 15 residues. J was trimmed by 4 bases and V by 6 bases; bases with no gene match: 7. Germline CDR1 and CDR2: SGHDT and YYEEEE. The CDR3 nucleotides are TGTGCCAGCACCCCTAGCGGGGGGAAGGCAGATACGCAGTATTTT. Its translation: CASTPSGGKADTQYF. The whole variable domain, filled in from reference TRBV5-6 and TRBJ2-3, reads DAGVTQSPTHLIKTRGQQVTLRCSPKSGHDTVSWYQQALGQGPQFIFQYYEEEERQRGNFPDRFSGHQFPNYSSELNVNALLLGDSALYLCASTPSGGKADTQYFGPGTRLTVL.

The J gene is TRBJ2-1, the V gene TRBV5-6; TRBD2 aligns across 10 bases. CDR1 is SGHDT and CDR2 is YYEEEE in the germline V gene. J was trimmed by 0 bases and V by 1 base; bases with no gene match: 10. This CDR3 region has 19 residues. Here the CDR3 reads CASSLSPRAGGFSYNEQFF. The CDR3 coding sequence is TGTGCCAGCAGCTTGTCCCCAAGAGCGGGGGGGTTCTCCTACAATGAGCAGTTCTTC.

The rearrangement links TRBV5-1 to TRBJ2-1, with no clear D. Germline CDR1 is SGHRS and CDR2 is YFSETQ. Trimming pared 2 bases from V and 3 bases from J, leaving 6 bases between. The CDR3 has 13 residues. The CDR3 bases are TGCGCCAGCAGCTTAATGGGCTACAATGAGCAGTTCTTC. Protein: CASSLMGYNEQFF.